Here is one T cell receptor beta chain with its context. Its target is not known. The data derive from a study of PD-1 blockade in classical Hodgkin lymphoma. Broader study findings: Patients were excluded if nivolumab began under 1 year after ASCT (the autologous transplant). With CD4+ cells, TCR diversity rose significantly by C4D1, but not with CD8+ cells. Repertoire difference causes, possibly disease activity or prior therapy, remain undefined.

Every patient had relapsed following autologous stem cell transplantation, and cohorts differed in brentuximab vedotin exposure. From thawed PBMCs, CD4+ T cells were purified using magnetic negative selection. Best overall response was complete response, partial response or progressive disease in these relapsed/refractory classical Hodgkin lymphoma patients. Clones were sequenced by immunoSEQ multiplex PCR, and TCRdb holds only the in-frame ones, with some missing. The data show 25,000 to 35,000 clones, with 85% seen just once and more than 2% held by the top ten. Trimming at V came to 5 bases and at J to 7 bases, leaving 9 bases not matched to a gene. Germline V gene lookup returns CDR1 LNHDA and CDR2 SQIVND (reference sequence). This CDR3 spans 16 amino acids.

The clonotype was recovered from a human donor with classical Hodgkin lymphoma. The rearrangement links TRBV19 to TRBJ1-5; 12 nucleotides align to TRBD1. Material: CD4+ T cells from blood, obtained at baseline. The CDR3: CASSQLGTGGGQPQHF. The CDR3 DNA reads TGTGCCAGTAGTCAGCTGGGGACAGGGGGCGGGCAGCCCCAGCATTTT.